The next 25 T cell receptor beta chains were all read from a single sample in a study of cytomegalovirus exposure and HLA in healthy donors. With 60 Vbeta and 13 Jbeta primers, the PCR was carried out. The assay was immunoSEQ multiplex PCR, and TCRdb's table has in-frame clones only and misses some. In the table there are around 98,000 clones, more than 60% of which are singletons. The sample taken for sequencing was PBMCs. The receptors originated from a man aged 45-65 years in good health and CMV-seronegative.

The rearrangement uses TRBV5-5 and TRBJ1-1; tentatively, D is TRBD1 (5 bases). Germline V lookup: CDR1 SGHKS, CDR2 YYEKEE (reference sequence). CDR3 length equals 13 residues. V lost 4 bases and J lost 7, with 14 bases in between. This CDR3 is CASSAQGQGEAFF. DNA of the CDR3: TGTGCCAGCAGCGCCCAGGGCCAGGGTGAAGCTTTCTTT.

The V gene is TRBV5-1, the J gene TRBJ1-1; no reliable D call. Trimming shortened V by 3 bases and J by 0 bases, and 6 bases separated the two germline ends. Germline assignment: CDR1 SGHRS and CDR2 YFSETQ. The CDR3 has 13 amino acids. The CDR3 DNA reads as TGCGCCAGCAGCTCGGGATTGAACACTGAAGCTTTCTTT. Amino acids: CASSSGLNTEAFF. The complete variable domain, with remaining parts taken from reference TRBV5-1 and TRBJ1-1, reads KAGVTQTPRYLIKTRGQQVTLSCSPISGHRSVSWYQQTPGQGLQFLFEYFSETQRNKGNFPGRFSGRQFSNSRSEMNVSTLELGDSALYLCASSSGLNTEAFFGQGTRLTVV.

This clone was detected only a few times. The chain joins TRBV4-3 to TRBJ1-2; 8 nucleotides line up with TRBD1. The CDR3 is made up of 15 amino acids. The V and J ends lost 0 bases and 4 bases, in that order; junction bases with no gene match: 4. The germline gives CDR1 LGHNA, CDR2 YSLEER. CDR3 region: CASSQEAGQGYGYTF. In DNA, the CDR3 is TGCGCCAGCAGCCAAGAGGCTGGACAGGGCTATGGCTACACCTTC.

The chain employs TRBV10-3 and TRBJ2-1, with TRBD2 identical over 10 bases. The CDR3 has 21 residues. From germline, CDR1 is ENHRY and CDR2 SYGVKD. V gave up 3 bases and J gave up 0 bases; unmatched junction bases: 17. The CDR3 protein is CAISETIGTSAKIDSYNEQFF. CDR3 bases: TGTGCCATCAGTGAAACGATCGGGACTAGCGCTAAAATCGACTCCTACAATGAGCAGTTCTTC.

V usage is TRBV18 and J usage is TRBJ1-4; 8 bases map to TRBD1. Germline CDR1 reads KGHSH; CDR2 reads LQKENI. The length of the CDR3 is 15 residues. The J segment lost 7 bases and the V segment lost 5 bases, leaving 9 bases of the junction unmatched. The chain's CDR3 is CASSKDRGSREKLFF. CDR3 sequence (DNA): TGTGCCAGCTCAAAAGACAGGGGATCTCGTGAAAAACTGTTTTTT.

This chain links TRBV7-2 with TRBJ2-5; 13 bases are shared with TRBD2. There are 16 residues in the CDR3. V lost 10 bases and J lost 1; bases outside the gene matches: 9. Per germline, CDR1 SGHTA and CDR2 FQGNSA. CDR3 in amino acids: CATVGLAGRSQETQYF. CDR3 in DNA: TGTGCCACCGTGGGACTAGCGGGGCGTAGCCAAGAGACCCAGTACTTC.

This sequence joins TRBV28 and TRBJ1-4, with TRBD1 identical over 11 bases. Trimming removed 6 bases from V and 3 bases from J; junction bases left unmatched: 12. The CDR3 totals 18 residues. Germline V gene sequence: CDR1 MDHEN, CDR2 SYDVKM. In DNA form, the CDR3 reads TGTGCCAGCAGACCCTGGACAGGGGGCCCGACTCCTAATGAAAAACTGTTTTTT. Its translation: CASRPWTGGPTPNEKLFF.

The rearrangement links TRBV30 to TRBJ1-1; D possibly corresponds to TRBD1 (5 bases). The CDR3 sequence is 13 residues long. Germline CDR1 GTSNPN, CDR2 SVGIG (reference sequence). With 6 bases removed from V and 1 base from J, the gap between germline ends came to 12 bases. The CDR3 reads CACVRAQNTEAFF. CDR3 nucleotides: TGTGCCTGCGTCAGGGCACAGAACACTGAAGCTTTCTTT.

This sequence joins TRBV11-2 and TRBJ2-7; 10 positions match TRBD2. Germline V gene lookup returns CDR1 SGHAT and CDR2 FQNNGV. V gave up 4 bases and J gave up 6 bases; unmatched junction bases: 6. CDR3 length: 14 amino acids. The CDR3 is CASSYGLAAGEQYF. CDR3 sequence (DNA): TGTGCCAGCAGCTACGGACTAGCGGCGGGCGAGCAGTACTTC.

This chain joins TRBV7-2 and TRBJ2-7, with TRBD1 identical over 7 bases. Germline V CDR1 and CDR2: SGHTA, FQGNSA. V shed 5 bases, J shed 1 base, and the junction held 8 bases outside the gene matches. The CDR3 sequence is 15 residues long. The DNA for the CDR3 is TGTGCCAGCAGCCGAGACAGGGAGTGGTCCTACGAGCAGTACTTC. It codes for CASSRDREWSYEQYF.

This chain connects TRBV29-1 to TRBJ2-1; TRBD2 matches 7 bases. CDR3 length equals 12 residues. J lost 3 bases, V lost 7 bases, and 3 bases had no gene match. Germline V gene lookup returns CDR1 SQVTM and CDR2 ANQGSEA. CDR3 in DNA: TGCAGCGCCCGGGACTACTACAATGAGCAGTTCTTC. This codes for CSARDYYNEQFF.

In this sample, this clone turned up a few times. For the CDR3, the DNA is TGTGCCAGCACCTCAGGATACAATCAGCCCCAGCATTTT. Its protein product is CASTSGYNQPQHF. The chain combines TRBV2 with TRBJ1-5; D remains ambiguous. V shed 7 bases and J shed 3 bases, with 10 bases lying between them. Germline V lookup: CDR1 SNHLY, CDR2 FYNNEI. This CDR3 spans 13 amino acids. Full variable domain (rest looked up from reference TRBV2 and TRBJ1-5): EPEVTQTPSHQVTQMGQEVILRCVPISNHLYFYWYRQILGQKVEFLVSFYNNEISEKSEIFDDQFSVERPDGSNFTLKIRSTKLEDSAMYFCASTSGYNQPQHFGDGTRLSIL.

This clone has a handful of counts. This chain uses TRBV6-6 with TRBJ1-1; D might be TRBD1 (6 bases). Germline V gene sequence: CDR1 MNHNY, CDR2 SVGAGI (reference sequence). V lost 2 bases and J lost 5, with 15 bases in between. The CDR3 totals 15 residues. In DNA form, the CDR3 reads TGTGCCAGCAGTTACCAGGGGTGGAAAAGAACTGAAGCTTTCTTT. This sequence encodes CASSYQGWKRTEAFF.

This chain joins TRBV29-1 and TRBJ2-7; 8 bases agree with TRBD1. The V and J ends lost 6 bases and 9 bases, in that order; junction bases with no gene match: 4. The CDR3 totals 10 residues. CDR1 SQVTM and CDR2 ANQGSEA come from the germline V gene. CDR3 sequence: CSVETGVQYF. The CDR3 nucleotides are TGCAGCGTCGAGACAGGGGTGCAGTACTTC.

V usage is TRBV6-5 and J usage is TRBJ2-7, with D possibly matching TRBD2 (7 bases). The CDR3 runs to 13 residues. Germline assignment: CDR1 MNHEY and CDR2 SVGAGI. V lost 7 bases, J lost 6 bases, and 16 bases lay in between. Written as DNA, the CDR3 is TGTGCCAGCAAGGGGGGGCGCCTGGGCGAGCAGTACTTC. This codes for CASKGGRLGEQYF.

The sample holds a few counts of this clone. The chain recombines TRBV14 with TRBJ2-7, with D possibly TRBD2 on 8 matching bases. Germline V lookup: CDR1 SGHDN, CDR2 FVKESK. V lost 4 bases to trimming and J lost 5 bases, with 27 bases between them. CDR3 length equals 18 residues. The CDR3 nucleotides read TGTGCCAGCAGCCCGATAACAGGGGAAAGCGGGAGTATGGACGAGCAGTACTTC. Translating it yields CASSPITGESGSMDEQYF.

This chain connects TRBV29-1 to TRBJ2-7; the D gene is possibly TRBD1 (5 bases). Trimming pared 1 base from V and 2 bases from J, leaving 12 bases between. The CDR3 loop spans 14 amino acids. Germline V gives CDR1 SQVTM, CDR2 ANQGSEA. The CDR3 loop is CSVEASGQTYEQYF. CDR3 nucleotides: TGCAGCGTTGAAGCCTCAGGACAAACCTACGAGCAGTACTTC.

The DNA for the CDR3 is TGTGCCAGCAGTCCTAGCGGGAGCGGTCACGAGCAGTACTTC. It specifies CASSPSGSGHEQYF. The chain joins TRBV28 to TRBJ2-7; 10 bases align to TRBD2. The V gene end was trimmed by 5 bases and the J gene end by 5 bases; junction bases not matched to a gene: 6. Germline CDR1 MDHEN, CDR2 SYDVKM. CDR3 length: 14 amino acids.

This rearrangement joins TRBV4-1 to TRBJ2-7, with TRBD1 identical over 9 bases. Trimming at V came to 1 base and at J to 0 bases, leaving 7 bases not matched to a gene. CDR1 is MGHRA and CDR2 is YSYEKL in the germline V gene. CDR3 length: 17 amino acids. This CDR3 reads CASSQVADRGSSYEQYF. The CDR3 DNA follows: TGCGCCAGCAGCCAAGTAGCGGACAGGGGTAGCTCCTACGAGCAGTACTTC.

The chain recombines TRBV15 with TRBJ1-5; tentative D call: TRBD1 (6 bases). V was clipped by 5 bases and J by 0 bases, with 23 bases between them. The germline V gene has CDR1 LNHNV and CDR2 YYDKDF (reference sequence). The CDR3 is 19 residues long. CDR3 nucleotide sequence: TGTGCCACCAGCGCAGGGGCCTTACAGGGAATCTATAGCAATCAGCCCCAGCATTTT. Residues: CATSAGALQGIYSNQPQHF.

This chain uses TRBV7-8 with TRBJ1-1, with 10 nucleotides matching TRBD1. The V and J ends lost 5 bases and 0 bases, in that order; junction bases with no gene match: 12. The CDR3 spans 18 residues. Germline CDR1 SGHVS, CDR2 FQNEAQ. The CDR3 region has the DNA TGTGCCAGCAGCCTGACAGGGGGCTATCGTTACATGAACACTGAAGCTTTCTTT. This codes for CASSLTGGYRYMNTEAFF.

CDR3 residues: CAGFPNKRGNTGELFF. Here the CDR3 DNA reads TGTGCCGGATTCCCCAATAAGCGGGGGAACACCGGGGAGCTGTTTTTT. The chain couples TRBV19 to TRBJ2-2, with 7 positions matching TRBD2. Germline values: CDR1 LNHDA, CDR2 SQIVND (reference sequence). V was clipped by 11 bases and J by 1 base; unmatched bases: 13. The CDR3 totals 16 residues.

This clone has just one count. The chain links TRBV30 to TRBJ1-1; 9 nucleotides agree with TRBD1. Germline loops: CDR1 GTSNPN, CDR2 SVGIG (reference sequence). This CDR3 comprises 13 residues. The trim removed 6 bases at V and 5 bases at J, leaving 7 bases unmatched. CDR3 coding DNA: TGTGCCTGTACACAGGGGGCAAGGACTGAAGCTTTCTTT. This translates into CACTQGARTEAFF.

This clone was seen once. The chain joins TRBV30 to TRBJ2-3; D not certain. Germline V lookup: CDR1 GTSNPN, CDR2 SVGIG (reference sequence). The CDR3 extends over 11 amino acids. V lost 6 bases, J lost 2 bases, and 6 bases lay in between. CDR3 nucleotides: TGTGCCTGTAGATACACAGATACGCAGTATTTT. Translation gives CACRYTDTQYF. Drawing the rest from reference TRBV30 and TRBJ2-3, the complete variable domain is SQTIHQWPATLVQPVGSPLSLECTVEGTSNPNLYWYRQAAGRGLQLLFYSVGIGQISSEVPQNLSASRPQDRQFILSSKKLLLSDSGFYLCACRYTDTQYFGPGTRLTVL.

DNA of the CDR3: TGTGCCAGCAGCCAAGGACAGGGAACGAACACCATATATTTT. As protein: CASSQGQGTNTIYF. V gene TRBV11-2 combines with J gene TRBJ1-3; 8 positions match TRBD1. There are 14 residues in the CDR3. The germline V gene encodes CDR1 SGHAT and CDR2 FQNNGV. The V segment lost 5 bases and the J segment 7 bases; nucleotides outside the gene matches: 7. The variable domain in full, completed from reference TRBV11-2 and TRBJ1-3, reads EAGVAQSPRYKIIEKRQSVAFWCNPISGHATLYWYQQILGQGPKLLIQFQNNGVVDDSQLPKDRFSAERLKGVDSTLKIQPAKLEDSAVYLCASSQGQGTNTIYFGEGSWLTVV.